The present TCR beta chain was sequenced within a study of T cell clusters in autoimmune cytopenias. Of note for this clonotype: Its antigen is unknown.

This CDR3 spans 17 amino acids. Multiplex touch-down PCR amplified TRB using TRB-A and TRB-B pools in one tube. TCRdb reanalyzed the multiplex PCR reads and collapses them to one entry per CDR3 protein, without DNA. There are approximately 9,400 distinct CDR3 sequences in the sample, with around a tenth held by the top ten. Each sample's input was around 250 ng genomic DNA, 35,000 to 40,000 genome equivalents. Whole-study results and caveats: Clustering suggested that physiological T cell clusters were missing in primary autoimmune cytopenia patients. The T cell clusters were defined only in silico, without experimental functional validation. Compared with active autoimmune hepatitis patients, healthy donors showed about 3.2-fold more exclusive TRB clusters.

The sequence was obtained from a human donor with an autoimmune cytopenia or autoimmune hepatitis (not recorded which). The chain uses TRBV12-3 or TRBV12-4 and TRBJ2-3; the TCRdb D gene call, TRBD2, has no DNA to confirm it. The sample was peripheral blood. CDR3 residues: CASSLVGRESFTDTQYF.